This T cell receptor (beta chain) was captured in a study of blood T cells in healthy people across ages. Using a J-beta primer mix together with a sample-barcoded 5' primer, a second PCR was run for roughly 6 to 12 cycles. TCRdb independently ran MiXCR on the 5' RACE reads; one entry per CDR3 protein. This sample has about 1,400,000 distinct CDR3 sequences, with 59% found just once. The sequencing input was blood. This clonotype originated in a man between 18 and 35 years old in good health.

For the CDR3, the DNA is TGTGCCAGCAGTGAAGGTTATACGTTCTCCTACGAGCAGTACTTC. Protein product: CASSEGYTFSYEQYF. V usage is TRBV2 and J usage is TRBJ2-7; no clear D gene. The CDR3 totals 15 residues. V was clipped by 1 base and J by 0 bases, with 10 bases between them. The germline V gene has CDR1 SNHLY and CDR2 FYNNEI. Using reference TRBV2 and TRBJ2-7 for the parts outside the CDR3, the full variable domain is EPEVTQTPSHQVTQMGQEVILRCVPISNHLYFYWYRQILGQKVEFLVSFYNNEISEKSEIFDDQFSVERPDGSNFTLKIRSTKLEDSAMYFCASSEGYTFSYEQYFGPGTRLTVT.